This T cell receptor beta chain emerged from a study of blood T cell repertoires in COVID-19. The wider study: From T cells, B-cell-depleted T cells, or PBMCs came the material, which was cDNA or gDNA.

The CDR3 consists of 15 residues. The V gene's germline CDR1 is SGHNT and CDR2 YENEEA. The V and J ends lost 3 bases and 0 bases, in that order; junction bases with no gene match: 3. In the source study's methods: Reference gene primers were amplified, and this amplification served to estimate nucleated cell counts. The data were produced by immunoSEQ multiplex PCR, yet TCRdb's version contains in-frame clones alone and is incomplete. The V and J calls and clone size come from that table; D and trimming were worked out from the DNA. The sample gives approximately 110,000 clones, 86% of which show up once; about 5.4% is in the top ten.

The clonotype comes from a human donor in a cohort sampled during active COVID-19. The chain combines TRBV11-3 with TRBJ2-3, with TRBD1 matching 7 bases. Specimen: peripheral blood. CDR3 protein: CASSFRQGSTDTQYF. As DNA, the CDR3 is TGTGCCAGCAGCTTTCGACAGGGTAGCACAGATACGCAGTATTTT.